These T cell receptor beta chains were read from a single sample in a study of shared clonotypes between healthy human individuals. Repertoires were generated with immunoSEQ multiplex PCR, while TCRdb's copy carries only in-frame clones and drops some. The table lists 550,000 to 800,000 clones, around 72% of them singletons. Sequencing was carried out using memory CD4+ T cells sorted from blood. Receptor source: a woman in her twenties or thirties in good health. The CDR3 runs from the conserved cysteine through the conserved F or W. A D gene is named only where the DNA matches it firmly. Part of the rows lack a size; the others show once, few, many or a class for expanded clones.

few	TRBV13	TRBD1	TRBJ1-3	CASSLEGQGGNTIYF	TGTGCCAGCAGCTTAGAGGGACAGGGGGGAAACACCATATATTTT
-	TRBV7-6	TRBD2	TRBJ2-3	CASSRREGTDTQYF	TGTGCCAGCAGTCGGCGGGAGGGCACAGATACGCAGTATTTT
-	TRBV9	TRBD2	TRBJ2-4	CASSVGLAQAGNIQYF	TGTGCCAGCAGCGTAGGACTAGCCCAAGCGGGAAACATTCAGTACTTC
-	TRBV10-1	TRBD1	TRBJ2-2	CASSDFEGATGELFF	TGCGCCAGCAGTGACTTTGAGGGGGCCACCGGGGAGCTGTTTTTT
-	TRBV27	TRBD1	TRBJ1-1	CASSSRGLTEAFF	TGTGCCAGCAGTTCAAGGGGGCTGACTGAAGCTTTCTTT
few	TRBV7-2	TRBD2	TRBJ2-3	CASSLVALAGGVGADTQYF	TGTGCCAGCAGCTTAGTCGCCCTAGCGGGAGGGGTTGGTGCAGATACGCAGTATTTT
once	TRBV30	TRBD1	TRBJ2-7	CAWGRQGGIYEQYF	TGTGCCTGGGGCCGACAGGGGGGGATTTACGAGCAGTACTTC
-	TRBV5-1	-	TRBJ2-1	CASSLDFFLYNEQFF	TGCGCCAGCAGCTTGGATTTTTTTCTCTACAATGAGCAGTTCTTC
-	TRBV19	TRBD1	TRBJ1-5	CASSRDRGRQPQHF	TGTGCCAGTAGCCGGGACAGGGGTCGACAGCCCCAGCATTTT
once	TRBV28	-	TRBJ1-3	CASSPTSGNTIYF	TGTGCCAGCAGTCCCACCTCTGGAAACACCATATATTTT
-	TRBV11-2	-	TRBJ2-6	CASRTVSGANVLTF	TGTGCCAGCAGGACGGTCTCTGGGGCCAACGTCCTGACTTTC
-	TRBV6-7	-	TRBJ2-7	CASSSTWTNNYEQYF	TGTGCCAGCAGTTCGACGTGGACTAACAACTACGAGCAGTACTTC
-	TRBV6-1	TRBD2	TRBJ2-1	CASSEARTSGTFSYNEQFF	TGTGCCAGCAGTGAAGCGAGGACTAGCGGAACCTTCTCCTACAATGAGCAGTTCTTC
few	TRBV27	-	TRBJ2-4	CASSLNKDSSSYF	TGTGCCAGCAGTTTAAACAAGGACAGCAGTTCGTACTTC
many	TRBV28	-	TRBJ2-7	CASPPPDGQGEGEQYF	TGTGCCAGCCCCCCCCCGGACGGTCAGGGAGAGGGCGAGCAGTACTTC
few	TRBV2	-	TRBJ2-5	CASSERRETQYF	TGTGCCAGCAGTGAGAGACGAGAGACCCAGTACTTC
many	TRBV14	-	TRBJ1-2	CASSQGLDYGYTF	TGTGCCAGCAGCCAGGGTTTGGACTATGGCTACACCTTC
-	TRBV4-1	-	TRBJ2-7	CASSQPQRAVKSSYEQYF	TGCGCCAGCAGCCAACCACAAAGAGCGGTTAAGAGCTCCTACGAGCAGTACTTC
-	TRBV28	-	TRBJ1-5	CASSRLDAYSNQPQHF	TGTGCCAGCAGTCGCCTGGACGCTTATAGCAATCAGCCCCAGCATTTT
-	TRBV7-2	TRBD2	TRBJ2-1	CASTPNALAGDHEQFF	TGTGCCAGCACCCCCAACGCACTGGCGGGAGATCATGAGCAGTTCTTC
once	TRBV6-4	-	TRBJ1-1	CASSNDRQSEAFF	TGTGCCAGCAGTAATGACAGGCAATCTGAAGCTTTCTTT
-	TRBV28	-	TRBJ1-5	CASSWGWSNQPQHF	TGTGCCAGCAGTTGGGGGTGGAGTAATCAGCCCCAGCATTTT
-	TRBV6-1	-	TRBJ2-3	CASSAGYPGADTQYF	TGTGCCAGCAGCGCCGGCTATCCGGGTGCAGATACGCAGTATTTT
once	TRBV9	-	TRBJ2-7	CASSVGGDSTYEQYF	TGTGCCAGCAGCGTAGGCGGAGACAGCACCTACGAGCAGTACTTC
few	TRBV6-6	-	TRBJ1-4	CASSYSNLNEKLFF	TGTGCCAGCAGTTACTCGAATCTTAATGAAAAACTGTTTTTT
-	TRBV5-4	TRBD2	TRBJ2-1	CASSQGTSGAGYNEQFF	TGTGCCAGCAGCCAAGGGACTAGCGGAGCTGGGTACAATGAGCAGTTCTTC
-	TRBV7-2	TRBD1	TRBJ2-5	CASSPDSDRGLWTQYF	TGTGCCAGCAGCCCAGACTCCGACAGGGGTCTATGGACCCAGTACTTC
-	TRBV11-1	-	TRBJ2-2	CASSSRDYGTGELFF	TGTGCCAGCAGCTCCCGTGACTATGGCACCGGGGAGCTGTTTTTT
-	TRBV7-8	TRBD2	TRBJ2-3	CASSLAWAGDVRFTDTQYF	TGTGCCAGCAGCTTAGCCTGGGCGGGAGATGTGCGTTTCACAGATACGCAGTATTTT